This T cell receptor beta chain was recovered during a study of cytomegalovirus exposure and HLA in healthy donors. Study information: An earlier analysis identified fewer than 130 million unique TCR beta sequences in some 180 million T cells. Broader study findings: Later on, analysis showed that most CMV-associated TCR beta chains appeared to be HLA-restricted. What was likely a sequencing artifact was a cluster of highly shared sequence variants. Rare TCR sequences predominated, though certain public TCRs were found in many donors.

A multiplex PCR was run with 60 Vbeta primers and 13 Jbeta primers. The repertoire was sequenced with immunoSEQ multiplex PCR; TCRdb's copy has only in-frame clones and lacks some. The table includes under 200,000 clones, approximately 77% detected once. On this clone: Its target is unknown.

The V and J ends lost 2 bases and 2 bases respectively, with 19 bases between them. The CDR3 runs 19 residues. Per the germline V gene, CDR1 is SNHLY and CDR2 is FYNNEI. Sequencing was performed on PBMCs. The receptor was derived from a female donor in good health and CMV-seronegative. The chain is built from TRBV2 and TRBJ1-6; D gene uncertain. CDR3 nucleotide sequence: TGTGCCAGCAGTGAAAGTCGGCGGGGTGTCGGGGCCTATAATTCACCCCTCCACTTT. This codes for CASSESRRGVGAYNSPLHF.